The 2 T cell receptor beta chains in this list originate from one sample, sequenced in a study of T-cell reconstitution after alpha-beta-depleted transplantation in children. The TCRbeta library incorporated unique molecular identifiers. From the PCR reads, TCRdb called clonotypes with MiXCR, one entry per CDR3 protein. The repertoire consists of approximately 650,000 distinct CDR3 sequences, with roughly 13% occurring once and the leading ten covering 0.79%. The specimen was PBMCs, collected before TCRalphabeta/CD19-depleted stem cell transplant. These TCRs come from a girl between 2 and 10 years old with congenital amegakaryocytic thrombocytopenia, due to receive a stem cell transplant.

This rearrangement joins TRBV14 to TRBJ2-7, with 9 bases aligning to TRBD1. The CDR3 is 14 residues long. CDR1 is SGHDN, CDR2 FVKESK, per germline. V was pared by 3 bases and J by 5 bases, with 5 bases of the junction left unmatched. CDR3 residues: CASSQTGGWNEQYF. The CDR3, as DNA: TGTGCCAGCAGCCAGACAGGGGGGTGGAACGAGCAGTACTTC.

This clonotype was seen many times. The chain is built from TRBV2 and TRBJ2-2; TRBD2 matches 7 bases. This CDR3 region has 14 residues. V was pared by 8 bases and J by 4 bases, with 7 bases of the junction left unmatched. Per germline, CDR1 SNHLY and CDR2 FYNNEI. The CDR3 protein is CASGSREGTGELFF. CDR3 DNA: TGTGCCAGCGGCTCCAGGGAGGGCACCGGGGAGCTGTTTTTT.